This passage covers 11 T cell receptor beta chains from one sample sequenced in a study of T-cell reconstitution after alpha-beta-depleted transplantation in children. Unique molecular identifiers were used in preparing the TCRbeta library. TCRdb reprocessed the PCR reads via MiXCR and lists one record per CDR3 protein. The sample lists hundreds of thousands of distinct CDR3 sequences; approximately 9% were seen once. Sequences were derived from PBMCs from the stem cell graft donor, sampled from the stem cell graft. These TCRs come from a human donor who donated a stem cell graft to a child with acute lymphoblastic leukemia.

The V and J genes are TRBV27 and TRBJ1-1; D possibly corresponds to TRBD1 (5 bases). The CDR3 length is 13 residues. Germline CDR1 reads MNHEY; CDR2 reads SMNVEV (reference sequence). Deletions cut 8 bases from V and 1 base from J, with 11 bases between. CDR3 in amino acids: CASGGWRNTEAFF. The CDR3, as DNA: TGTGCCAGCGGGGGGTGGAGGAACACTGAAGCTTTCTTT.

Ten or more counts support this clonotype. The genes are TRBV12-3 or TRBV12-4 and TRBJ2-4; perhaps D is TRBD1 or TRBD2 (6 bases each). Between the trimmed V and J ends, which lost 3 bases and 1 base, there was a span of 10 bases. The CDR3 extends over 15 amino acids. The CDR3 DNA sequence: TGTGCCAGCAGTTTTTCGGGGGCCGCCAAAAACATTCAGTACTTC. It translates to CASSFSGAAKNIQYF.

The chain couples TRBV12-3 or TRBV12-4 to TRBJ1-5; D not certain. With 6 bases removed from V and 0 bases from J, the gap between germline ends came to 9 bases. This CDR3 has 14 residues. The CDR3 DNA reads TGTGCCAGCAGCTCGGACGGTAGCAATCAGCCCCAGCATTTT. Its protein product is CASSSDGSNQPQHF.

The chain couples TRBV6-2 or TRBV6-3 to TRBJ1-1; weak D call: TRBD1 (5 bases). The CDR3 has 11 residues. Trimming removed 8 bases at V and 5 bases at J, with 9 bases between. CDR1 and CDR2 from the germline V gene are MNHEY and SVGEGT. In DNA form, the CDR3 reads TGTGCCAGCCACCGGGGGACTGAAGCTTTCTTT. This sequence encodes CASHRGTEAFF.

This clonotype occurred a few times. The V call is TRBV11-2, the J call TRBJ1-2; D ambiguous. CDR3 length equals 17 residues. The V gene lost 1 base and the J gene lost 8 bases, with 23 bases spanning the gap. Germline values: CDR1 SGHAT, CDR2 FQNNGV. CDR3 bases: TGTGCCAGCAGCTTAGTTCCCGTGTTCTGGGTTTCGAGCGGCTACACCTTC. It is translated as CASSLVPVFWVSSGYTF.

The chain uses TRBV4-1 and TRBJ1-4; D gene ambiguous. CDR1 and CDR2 from the germline V gene are MGHRA and YSYEKL. Deletions cut 4 bases from V and 0 bases from J, with 18 bases between. The CDR3 loop spans 18 amino acids. The CDR3 DNA is TGCGCCAGCAGCCTACTCTACTCCCAAGAGGCAACTAATGAAAAACTGTTTTTT. Encoded protein: CASSLLYSQEATNEKLFF.

J is TRBJ2-7 and V is TRBV30; D unclear. The germline V gene has CDR1 GTSNPN and CDR2 SVGIG (reference sequence). V dropped 0 bases and J dropped 0 bases, with 9 bases sitting between them. The CDR3 is 14 residues long. The CDR3 coding sequence is TGTGCCTGGAGTGTACACCCAGTCTCCTACGAGCAGTACTTC. This translates into CAWSVHPVSYEQYF. Together with reference TRBV30 and TRBJ2-7, the CDR3 gives the full variable domain: SQTIHQWPATLVQPVGSPLSLECTVEGTSNPNLYWYRQAAGRGLQLLFYSVGIGQISSEVPQNLSASRPQDRQFILSSKKLLLSDSGFYLCAWSVHPVSYEQYFGPGTRLTVT.

J is TRBJ2-7 and V is TRBV20-1; no reliable D call. The germline V gene has CDR1 DFQATT and CDR2 SNEGSKA (reference sequence). The V gene lost 3 bases and the J gene lost 2 bases, with 8 bases spanning the gap. The CDR3 runs to 12 residues. CDR3 sequence: CSASHLAYEQYF. Written as DNA, the CDR3 is TGCAGTGCTAGTCACTTAGCCTACGAGCAGTACTTC.

There are many counts of this clonotype. This chain joins TRBV29-1 and TRBJ1-1; D is uncertain. V gave up 4 bases and J gave up 4 bases, with 16 bases separating them. The germline V gene has CDR1 SQVTM and CDR2 ANQGSEA. The CDR3 has 14 amino acids. The CDR3 sequence is CSVGYFGGGTEAFF. The CDR3 DNA follows: TGCAGCGTTGGTTACTTTGGAGGCGGCACTGAAGCTTTCTTT.

This chain connects TRBV27 to TRBJ2-6; maybe TRBD1 (5 bases). This CDR3 comprises 15 residues. V was trimmed by 7 bases and J by 3 bases, leaving 13 bases between them. Germline loops: CDR1 MNHEY, CDR2 SMNVEV (reference sequence). This chain's CDR3 is CASNTGFGGANVLTF. For the CDR3, the DNA is TGTGCCAGCAATACAGGATTCGGTGGGGCCAACGTCCTGACTTTC.

This clonotype appeared many times. V is TRBV25-1 and J is TRBJ1-6; D uncertain. The V and J ends lost 4 bases and 7 bases respectively, with 2 bases between them. This CDR3 is 11 amino acids long. Per germline, CDR1 MGHDK and CDR2 SYGVNS. This chain's CDR3 is CASSANSPLHF. CDR3 coding DNA: TGTGCCAGCAGTGCCAATTCACCCCTCCACTTT.